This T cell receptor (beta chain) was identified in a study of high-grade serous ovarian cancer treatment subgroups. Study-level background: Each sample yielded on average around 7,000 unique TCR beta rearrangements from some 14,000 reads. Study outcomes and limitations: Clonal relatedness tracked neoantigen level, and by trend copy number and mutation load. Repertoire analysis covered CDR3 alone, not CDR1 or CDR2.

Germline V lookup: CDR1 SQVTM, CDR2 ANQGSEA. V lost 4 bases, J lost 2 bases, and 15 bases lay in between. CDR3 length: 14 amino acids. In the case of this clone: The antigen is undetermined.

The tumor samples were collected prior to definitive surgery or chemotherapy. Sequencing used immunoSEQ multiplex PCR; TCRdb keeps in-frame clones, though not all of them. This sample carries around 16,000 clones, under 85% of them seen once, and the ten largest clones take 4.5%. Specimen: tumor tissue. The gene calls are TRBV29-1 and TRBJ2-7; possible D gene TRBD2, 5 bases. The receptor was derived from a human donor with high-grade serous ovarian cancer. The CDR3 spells CSVGSDGGTYEQYF. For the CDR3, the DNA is TGCAGCGTTGGATCGGACGGAGGAACCTACGAGCAGTACTTC.